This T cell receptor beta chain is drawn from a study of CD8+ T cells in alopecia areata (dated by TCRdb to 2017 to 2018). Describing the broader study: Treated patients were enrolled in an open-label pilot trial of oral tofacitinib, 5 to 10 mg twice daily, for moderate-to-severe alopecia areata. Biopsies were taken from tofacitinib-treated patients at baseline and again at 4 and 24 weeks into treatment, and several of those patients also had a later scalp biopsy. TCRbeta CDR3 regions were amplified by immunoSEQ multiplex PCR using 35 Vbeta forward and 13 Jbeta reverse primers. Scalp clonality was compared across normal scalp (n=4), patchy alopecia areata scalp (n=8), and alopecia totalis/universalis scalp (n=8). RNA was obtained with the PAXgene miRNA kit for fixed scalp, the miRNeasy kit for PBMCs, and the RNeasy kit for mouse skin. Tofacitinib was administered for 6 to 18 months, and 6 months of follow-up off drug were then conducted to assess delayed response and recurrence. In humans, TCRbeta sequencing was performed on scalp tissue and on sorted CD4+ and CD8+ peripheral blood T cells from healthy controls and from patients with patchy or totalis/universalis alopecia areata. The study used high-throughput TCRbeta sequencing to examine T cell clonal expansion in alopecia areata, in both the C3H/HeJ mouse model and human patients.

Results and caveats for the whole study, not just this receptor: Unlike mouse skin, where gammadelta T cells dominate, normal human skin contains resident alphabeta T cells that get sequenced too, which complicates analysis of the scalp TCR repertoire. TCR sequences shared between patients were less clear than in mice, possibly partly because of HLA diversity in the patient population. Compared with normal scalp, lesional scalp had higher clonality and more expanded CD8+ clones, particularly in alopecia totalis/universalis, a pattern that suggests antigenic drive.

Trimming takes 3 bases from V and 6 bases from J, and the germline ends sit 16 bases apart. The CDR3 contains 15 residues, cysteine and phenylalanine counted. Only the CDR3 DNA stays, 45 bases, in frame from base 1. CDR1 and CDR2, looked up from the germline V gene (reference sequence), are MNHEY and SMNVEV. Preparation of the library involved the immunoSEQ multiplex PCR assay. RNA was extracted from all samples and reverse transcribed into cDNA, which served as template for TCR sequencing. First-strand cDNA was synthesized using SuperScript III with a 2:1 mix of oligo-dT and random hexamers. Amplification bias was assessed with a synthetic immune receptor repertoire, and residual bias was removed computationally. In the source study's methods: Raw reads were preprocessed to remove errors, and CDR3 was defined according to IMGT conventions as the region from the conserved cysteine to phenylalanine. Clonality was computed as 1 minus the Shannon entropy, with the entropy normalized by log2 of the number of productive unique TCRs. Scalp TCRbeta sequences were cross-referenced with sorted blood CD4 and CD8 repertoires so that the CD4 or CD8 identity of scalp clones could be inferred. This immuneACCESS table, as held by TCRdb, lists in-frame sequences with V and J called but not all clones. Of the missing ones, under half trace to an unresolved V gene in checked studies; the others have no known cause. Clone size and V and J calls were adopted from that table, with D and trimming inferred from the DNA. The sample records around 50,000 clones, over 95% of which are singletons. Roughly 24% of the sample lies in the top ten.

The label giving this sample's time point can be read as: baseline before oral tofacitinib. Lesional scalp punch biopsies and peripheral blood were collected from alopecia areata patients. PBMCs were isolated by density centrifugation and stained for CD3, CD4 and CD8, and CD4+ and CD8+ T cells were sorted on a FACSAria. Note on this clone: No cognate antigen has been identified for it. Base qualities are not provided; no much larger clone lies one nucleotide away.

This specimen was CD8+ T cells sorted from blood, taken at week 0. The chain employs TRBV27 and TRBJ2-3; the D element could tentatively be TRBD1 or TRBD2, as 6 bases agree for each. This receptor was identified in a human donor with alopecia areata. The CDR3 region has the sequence CASSFTPQGGDTQYF. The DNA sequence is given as TGTGCCAGCAGTTTTACCCCACAGGGAGGCGATACGCAGTATTTT.